These T cell receptor beta chains were read from a single sample in a study of OX40 agonist ivuxolimab in advanced cancers. Clones were read by immunoSEQ multiplex PCR, and TCRdb kept only the in-frame ones, dropping some. The sample includes approximately 68,000 clones, roughly 90% of them seen just once. The sequencing here drew on CD4+ or CD8+ T cells sorted from blood, taken in a trial of the OX40 agonist ivuxolimab. The receptors here all came from an adult with an advanced solid tumor such as melanoma, head and neck, liver or kidney cancer. Both conserved end residues are part of each CDR3. Each record gives: V gene, J gene, CDR3 length, CDR3 protein.

TRBV2	TRBJ1-6	16	CASSENSGWANSPLHF
TRBV7-9	TRBJ2-1	16	CASSQALAISYNEQFF
TRBV5-5	TRBJ1-1	13	CASSDQQNTEAFF
TRBV4-3	TRBJ1-5	16	CASSQDRGSSNQPQHF
TRBV9	TRBJ2-2	14	CASSAQGNTGELFF
TRBV18	TRBJ1-1	12	CASSPPGREAFF
TRBV10-2	TRBJ1-2	15	CASSDDRESNYGYTF
TRBV15	TRBJ2-1	17	CATSRDSFEGVGNEQFF
TRBV9	TRBJ1-3	16	CASSVESGVRGNTIYF
TRBV6-5	TRBJ2-2	16	CASSYSTEGLGGELFF
TRBV7-9	TRBJ2-7	13	CASSLQRGYEQYF
TRBV7-8	TRBJ2-3	15	CASSLGDSSTDTQYF
TRBV2	TRBJ1-4	14	CAIRTGAVNEKLFF
TRBV7-8	TRBJ2-5	16	CASRFLAERLQETQYF
TRBV6-4	TRBJ2-2	13	CASSSRGPGELFF
TRBV6-4	TRBJ2-5	10	CAIIEETQYF
TRBV7-6	TRBJ2-7	14	CASSLDVTSYEQYF
TRBV7-9	TRBJ1-3	15	CASSLDRPVDDTIYF
TRBV27	TRBJ1-1	14	CASSLGLYNTEAFF
TRBV19	TRBJ2-7	15	CASSRLAGVPYEQYF
TRBV6-4	TRBJ2-1	14	CASSESGGANEQFF
TRBV7-8	TRBJ2-3	17	CASSLVSGGALGDTQYF
TRBV5-6	TRBJ1-5	14	CASSTGGSNQPQHF
TRBV12-2	TRBJ2-1	19	CASRSTSLRMMLVPGEQFF
TRBV6-5	TRBJ2-7	14	CASSDGTGGNEQYF
TRBV15	TRBJ1-2	18	CATSRGPKLQGARLGYTF
TRBV7-7	TRBJ1-3	17	CASSLAPQGISGNTIYF
TRBV6-4	TRBJ2-3	14	CASSALGGTDTQYF
TRBV6-5	TRBJ1-1	12	CASSYSPTEAFF
TRBV13	TRBJ2-7	17	CASSRTSGGPVSYEQYF
TRBV27	TRBJ1-2	15	CASSFQRTGYDGYTF
TRBV11-2	TRBJ2-7	15	CASSLGKGYFYEQYF
TRBV4-2	TRBJ2-1	15	CASSQGQGEDNEQFF
TRBV11-3	TRBJ1-1	13	CASSLYKGSEAFF
TRBV27	TRBJ2-5	16	CASSALAGTGMGTQYF
TRBV6-5	TRBJ2-1	16	CATSYSVGESYNEQFF
TRBV9	TRBJ1-2	15	CASSGGLGPGGGYTF
TRBV11-2	TRBJ1-5	14	CASSLSISNQPQHF
TRBV7-6	TRBJ2-2	16	CASSLGGTGGTGELFF
TRBV15	TRBJ2-7	14	CATSGITGPYEQYF
TRBV9	TRBJ1-6	13	CASRLDSDSPLHF
TRBV4-1	TRBJ1-4	19	CASSQEYQVRDRDLEKLFF
TRBV11-2	TRBJ2-7	11	CASSLNYEQYF
TRBV4-2	TRBJ1-6	19	CASSQVEFRSGGLYSPLHF
TRBV19	TRBJ2-1	15	CASSADRDKYNEQFF
TRBV7-8	TRBJ2-4	16	CASSLLWANTKNIQYF
TRBV5-4	TRBJ2-1	12	CASSLYGNEQFF
TRBV5-1	TRBJ2-5	15	CASSGDSRKVETQYF
TRBV7-3	TRBJ2-3	15	CASSPAGGSTDTQYF
TRBV5-6	TRBJ2-7	14	CASSFVTASYEQYF
TRBV19	TRBJ2-3	16	CASSPDGRAGTDTQYF
TRBV11-2	TRBJ2-6	19	CASIPHPGQWDSGANVLTF